This T cell receptor beta chain was identified in a study of CD8 T cell repertoires and HIV-1 epitope variants. As for the study in general: Controls were a CMV, EBV and flu pool, Ebola AY9, and no peptide. Equal numbers of autologous T cell-negative cells presented antigen to enriched T cells.

V dropped 4 bases and J dropped 5; count of bases not matched to a gene: 14. CDR1 is ENHRY and CDR2 is SYGVKD in the germline V gene. The CDR3 is made up of 17 amino acids. Comments on this clone: Its specificity is unknown.

Repertoires were generated with immunoSEQ multiplex PCR, while TCRdb's copy carries only in-frame clones and drops some. The profile covers 5,100 or so clones, with about 71% appearing a single time and less than 50% taken by the ten largest. The J gene is TRBJ2-1, the V gene TRBV10-3; 7 nucleotides align to TRBD1. The material sequenced was cultured CD8+ T cells derived from PBMCs. The origin of this receptor is a male donor with HIV. The CDR3 is CAISGGSTGTDNNEQFF. In DNA form, the CDR3 reads TGTGCCATCAGTGGGGGCTCTACCGGGACAGATAACAATGAGCAGTTCTTC.